Sequencing of this TCR beta chain was carried out in a study of blood T cell repertoires in COVID-19. Original handling: The assay estimated nucleated cells by amplifying reference gene primers. The method was immunoSEQ multiplex PCR; TCRdb's version includes in-frame clones alone and lacks a portion of them. That table gives V, J and clone size, and the DNA gave D and trimming. The sample carries under 150,000 clones, more than 70% recorded once. The CDR3 consists of 14 residues. From germline, CDR1 is SGHTA and CDR2 FQGNSA. V lost 2 bases and J lost 10; bases outside the gene matches: 7. Material for sequencing was peripheral blood. The V gene is TRBV7-2, the J gene TRBJ2-1; TRBD2 matches at 8 bases. The source is a woman in her seventies who had recovered from COVID-19. CDR3 DNA: TGTGCCAGCAGCTTATTTAGGCGGGGGGACGAGCAGTTCTTC. Its translation is CASSLFRRGDEQFF.